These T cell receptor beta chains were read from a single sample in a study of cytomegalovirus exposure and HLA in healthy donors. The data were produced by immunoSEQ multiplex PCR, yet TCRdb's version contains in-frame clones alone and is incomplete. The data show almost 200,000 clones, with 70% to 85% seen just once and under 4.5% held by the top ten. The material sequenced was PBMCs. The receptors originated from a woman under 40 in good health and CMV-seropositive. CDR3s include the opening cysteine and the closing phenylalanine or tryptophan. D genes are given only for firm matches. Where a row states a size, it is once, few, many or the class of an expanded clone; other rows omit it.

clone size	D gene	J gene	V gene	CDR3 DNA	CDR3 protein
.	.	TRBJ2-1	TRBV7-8	TGTGCCAGCAGCGCCTCTAGGTCCCTGCCCTACAATGAGCAGTTCTTC	CASSASRSLPYNEQFF
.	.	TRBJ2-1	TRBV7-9	TGTGCCAGCAGCTTAACCCTCGGGAATGAGCAGTTCTTC	CASSLTLGNEQFF
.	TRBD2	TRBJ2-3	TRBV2	TGTGCCAGCAGGAAAGGACTAGCGGGAGCAGATACGCAGTATTTT	CASRKGLAGADTQYF
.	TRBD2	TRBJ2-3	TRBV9	TGTGCCAGCAGCGTAGGACTAGCGGGATGGGGGGGAGATACGCAGTATTTT	CASSVGLAGWGGDTQYF
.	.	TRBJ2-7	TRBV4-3	TGCGCCAGCAGCCAAGATCGCGGCTACGAGCAGTACTTC	CASSQDRGYEQYF
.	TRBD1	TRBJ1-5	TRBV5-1	TGCGCCAGCAGCCGGACAGGAGATAGCAATCAGCCCCAGCATTTT	CASSRTGDSNQPQHF
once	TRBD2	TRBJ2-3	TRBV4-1	TGCGCCAGCAACAACCCGAGGGGCGGGGGGGCCGGACTGAGCACAGATACGCAGTATTTT	CASNNPRGGGAGLSTDTQYF
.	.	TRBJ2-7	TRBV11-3	TGTGCCAGCAGCTCCAAAAGCGGGCAGAATCCGTACGAGCAGTACTTC	CASSSKSGQNPYEQYF
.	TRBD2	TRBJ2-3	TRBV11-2	TGTGCCAGCAGCTCCGGGGGGGCAGCAAGCACAGATACGCAGTATTTT	CASSSGGAASTDTQYF
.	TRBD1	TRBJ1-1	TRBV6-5	TGTGCCAGCAAAAAAAGACAGGGAGGCACTGAAGCTTTCTTT	CASKKRQGGTEAFF
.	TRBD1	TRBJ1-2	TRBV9	TGTGCCAGCAGCGTAGCTCCCCCGGGACAGGGACCTACTAACTATGGCTACACCTTC	CASSVAPPGQGPTNYGYTF
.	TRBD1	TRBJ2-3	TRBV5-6	TGTGCCAGCGGAATAAGAACAGGGGGCTGGGCAGATACGCAGTATTTT	CASGIRTGGWADTQYF
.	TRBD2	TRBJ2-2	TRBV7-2	TGTGCCAGCAGCTCAACTAGCGGGGCCTACACCGGGGAGCTGTTTTTT	CASSSTSGAYTGELFF
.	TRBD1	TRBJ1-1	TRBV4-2	TGTGCCAGCAGCCAGGACAGGAACGAAGCTTTCTTT	CASSQDRNEAFF
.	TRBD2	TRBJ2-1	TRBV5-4	TGTGCCAGCAGCTTGACTAGCGGATACAATGAGCAGTTCTTC	CASSLTSGYNEQFF
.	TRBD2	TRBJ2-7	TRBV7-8	TGTGCCAGCAGTCGTACAACTAGCGGGAGGTTTGGGGGCGAGCAGTACTTC	CASSRTTSGRFGGEQYF
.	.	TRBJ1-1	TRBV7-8	TGTGCCAGCAGCTTCGGGAACACTGAAGCTTTCTTT	CASSFGNTEAFF
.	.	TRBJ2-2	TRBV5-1	TGCGCCAGCAGCTTTGTGACAAACACCGGGGAGCTGTTTTTT	CASSFVTNTGELFF
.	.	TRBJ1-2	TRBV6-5	TGTGCCAGCAGCAAGAACCTCGGGGGCTACACCTTC	CASSKNLGGYTF
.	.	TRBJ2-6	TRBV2	TGTGCCAGCAGTGAATCAACTGGGGCCAACGTCCTGACTTTC	CASSESTGANVLTF